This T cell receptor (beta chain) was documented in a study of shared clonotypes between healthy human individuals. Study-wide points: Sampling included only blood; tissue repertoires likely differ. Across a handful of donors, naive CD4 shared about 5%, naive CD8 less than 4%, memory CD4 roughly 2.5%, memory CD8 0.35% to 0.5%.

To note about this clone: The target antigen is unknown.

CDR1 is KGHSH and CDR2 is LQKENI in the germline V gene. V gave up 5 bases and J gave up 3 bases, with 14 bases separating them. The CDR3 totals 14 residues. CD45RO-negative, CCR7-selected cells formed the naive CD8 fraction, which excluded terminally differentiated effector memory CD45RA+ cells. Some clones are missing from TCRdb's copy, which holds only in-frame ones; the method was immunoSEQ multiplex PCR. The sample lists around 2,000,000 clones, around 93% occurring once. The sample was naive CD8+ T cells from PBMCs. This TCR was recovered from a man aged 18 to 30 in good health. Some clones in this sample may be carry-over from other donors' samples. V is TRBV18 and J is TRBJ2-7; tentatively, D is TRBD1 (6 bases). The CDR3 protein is CASSDRQDHYEQYF. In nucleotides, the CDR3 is TGTGCCAGCTCAGACCGACAGGATCACTACGAGCAGTACTTC.